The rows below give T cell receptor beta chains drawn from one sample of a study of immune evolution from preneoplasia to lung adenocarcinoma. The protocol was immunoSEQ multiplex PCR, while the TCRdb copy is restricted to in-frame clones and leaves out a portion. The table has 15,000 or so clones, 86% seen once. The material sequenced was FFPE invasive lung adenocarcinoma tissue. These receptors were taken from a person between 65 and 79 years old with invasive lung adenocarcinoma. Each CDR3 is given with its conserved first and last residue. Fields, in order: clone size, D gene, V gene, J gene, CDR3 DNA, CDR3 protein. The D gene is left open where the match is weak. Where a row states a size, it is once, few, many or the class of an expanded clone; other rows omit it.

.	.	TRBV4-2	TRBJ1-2	TGTGCCAGCAGCAATCAGGGAGGCGGCTACACCTTC	CASSNQGGGYTF
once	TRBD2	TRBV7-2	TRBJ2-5	TGTGCCAGCAGCTTAACTAGCGGGGGGGCGGAGACCCAGTACTTC	CASSLTSGGAETQYF
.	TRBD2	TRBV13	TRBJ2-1	TGTGCCAGCAGCTCGGGGACTAGCGGGGGGAGGCTGGGCAATGAGCAGTTCTTC	CASSSGTSGGRLGNEQFF
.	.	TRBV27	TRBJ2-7	TGTGCCAGCAGTTTAAGGGCAGGGCCCTACGAGCAGTACTTC	CASSLRAGPYEQYF
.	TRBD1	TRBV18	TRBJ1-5	TGTGCCAGCTCACCGGGACAGGCCCTTCGGGAGCCCCAGCATTTT	CASSPGQALREPQHF
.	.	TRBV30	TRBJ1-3	TGTGCCTGGAGTGTACCACCCTCGGGGTACGGCTCTGGAAACACCATATATTTT	CAWSVPPSGYGSGNTIYF
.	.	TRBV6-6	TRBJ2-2	TGTGCCAGCAGCAAGGGGGGGGAGCTGTTTTTT	CASSKGGELFF
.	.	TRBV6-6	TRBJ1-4	TGTGCCAGCAGTTACTCAAACAGGGTCGAGGAAAAACTGTTTTTT	CASSYSNRVEEKLFF
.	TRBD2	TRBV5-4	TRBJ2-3	TGTGCCAGCACATCGGGGGGTAGCACAGATACGCAGTATTTT	CASTSGGSTDTQYF
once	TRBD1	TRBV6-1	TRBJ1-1	TGTGCCAGCAGCCGAGGGACAGGGGGCCACACTGAAGCTTTCTTT	CASSRGTGGHTEAFF
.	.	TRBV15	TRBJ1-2	TGTGCCACCAGCAGGGACAACTATGGCTACACCTTC	CATSRDNYGYTF
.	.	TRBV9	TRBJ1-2	TGTGCCAGCAGCCCGCGGTGGGAAAACTATGGCTACACCTTC	CASSPRWENYGYTF
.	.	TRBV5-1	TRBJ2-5	TGCGCCAGCAGTTTGGGAGAAACCGGGCGAGGGAAGACCCAATACTTC	CASSLGETGRGKTQYF
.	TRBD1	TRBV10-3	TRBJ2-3	TGTGCCATCAGTCCGACAGGGGGCACAGATACGCAGTATTTT	CAISPTGGTDTQYF
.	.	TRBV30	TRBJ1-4	TGTGCCTGGAGTGTACGCAGGGCAAATGAAAAACTGTTTTTT	CAWSVRRANEKLFF
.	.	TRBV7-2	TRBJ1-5	TGTGCCAGCAGCTCGCGAAGCAATCAGCCCCAGCATTTT	CASSSRSNQPQHF
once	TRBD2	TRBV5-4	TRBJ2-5	TGTGCCAGCAGCTTGGCCGGGACTACTCAAGAGACCCAGTACTTC	CASSLAGTTQETQYF
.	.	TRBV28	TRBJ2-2	TGTGCCAGCAGTTTTGAGGACCTCAGGAACACCGGGGAGCTGTTTTTT	CASSFEDLRNTGELFF
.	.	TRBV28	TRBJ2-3	TGTGCCAGCCGGGACATAGGCACAGATACGCAGTATTTT	CASRDIGTDTQYF
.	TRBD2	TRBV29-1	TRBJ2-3	TGCAGCGTTGTAGGGCGGGAGGGAGGCACAGATACGCAGTATTTT	CSVVGREGGTDTQYF
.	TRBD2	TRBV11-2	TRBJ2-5	TGTGCCAGCAGCTTAGCGGGGACTAGCGTGGAGACCCAGTACTTC	CASSLAGTSVETQYF
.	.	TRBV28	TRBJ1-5	TGTGCCAGCAGTTTTCGGGGGTTGGACCAGCCCCAGCATTTT	CASSFRGLDQPQHF
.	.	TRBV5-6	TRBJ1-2	TGTGCCAGCAGCTTGTTGTCCACCGCTAACTATGGCTACACCTTC	CASSLLSTANYGYTF
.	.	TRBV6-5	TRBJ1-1	TGTGCCAGCAGTTATAACAGGGTCGCTTTCTTT	CASSYNRVAFF
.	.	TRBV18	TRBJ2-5	TGTGCCAGCTCACCAATGGATACTCAAGAGACCCAGTACTTC	CASSPMDTQETQYF
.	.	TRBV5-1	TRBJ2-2	TGCGCCAGCAGCCCGGAAGGGGGAACGAACACCGGGGAGCTGTTTTTT	CASSPEGGTNTGELFF
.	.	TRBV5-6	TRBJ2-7	TGTGCCAGCAGCTTGGGAGACGAGCAGTACTTC	CASSLGDEQYF
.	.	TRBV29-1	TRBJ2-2	TGCAGCGCTCGCGTCAACACCGGGGAGCTGTTTTTT	CSARVNTGELFF
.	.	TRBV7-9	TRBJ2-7	TGTGCCAGCAGCTTAGGGTCTCTGGGGGAGCAGTACTTC	CASSLGSLGEQYF
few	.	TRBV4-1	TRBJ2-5	TGCGCCAGCAGCCAGCTGGCAGGACAGTACTGGGAGACCCAGTACTTC	CASSQLAGQYWETQYF
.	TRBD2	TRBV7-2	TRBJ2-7	TGTGCCAGCAGCTTAGGCGGGAGGGGATACGAGCAGTACTTC	CASSLGGRGYEQYF
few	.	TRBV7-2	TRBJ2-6	TGTGCCAGCAGCGCACCAGGGACTGGGGCCAACGTCCTGACTTTC	CASSAPGTGANVLTF
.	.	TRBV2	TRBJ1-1	TGTGCCAGCCGGGGGAGCATGAACACTGAAGCTTTCTTT	CASRGSMNTEAFF
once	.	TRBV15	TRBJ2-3	TGTGCCACCAGCAGAGCGCGCACAGATACGCAGTATTTT	CATSRARTDTQYF
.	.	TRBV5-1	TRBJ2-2	TGCGCCAGCAGCTTGGGGGCGGGAACCGGGGAGCTGTTTTTT	CASSLGAGTGELFF
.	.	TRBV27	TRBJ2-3	TGTGCCAGCATCGGAGGGGGCAGAGATACGCAGTATTTT	CASIGGGRDTQYF
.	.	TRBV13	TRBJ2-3	TGTGCCAGCAGCGTCACGAGGAGTGTTGAGTCAGATACGCAGTATTTT	CASSVTRSVESDTQYF
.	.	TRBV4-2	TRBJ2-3	TGTGCCAGCAGCCAAGAAAGCGCTCCCAGGGTAGATACGCAGTATTTT	CASSQESAPRVDTQYF
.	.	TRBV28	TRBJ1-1	TGTGCCAGCAGTACCCCGTCGACAGCCCTGAACACTGAAGCTTTCTTT	CASSTPSTALNTEAFF
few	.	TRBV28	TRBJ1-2	TGTGCCAGCAGTGGGACAAGACCCTATGGCTACACCTTC	CASSGTRPYGYTF
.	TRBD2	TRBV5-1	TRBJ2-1	TGCGCCAGCAGCTTGCGCGGCGGGGGGTCCTACAATGAGCAGTTCTTC	CASSLRGGGSYNEQFF
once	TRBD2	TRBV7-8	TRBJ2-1	TGTGCCAGCAGCATGACTAGCGGGGAGCAGTTCTTC	CASSMTSGEQFF
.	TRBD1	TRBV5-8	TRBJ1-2	TGTGCCAGCAGCTTGCCTGGGACAGGGAGACGGGGCTACACCTTC	CASSLPGTGRRGYTF
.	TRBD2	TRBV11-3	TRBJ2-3	TGTGCCAGCAGCTCGGGCAGGGAGGGTGTTGCAGATACGCAGTATTTT	CASSSGREGVADTQYF
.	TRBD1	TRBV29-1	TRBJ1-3	TGCAGCGCCGGGACAGGGCCAAGGGACACCATATATTTT	CSAGTGPRDTIYF
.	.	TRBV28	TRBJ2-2	TGTGCCAGCAGTTTTAGGGTCAGAGACTCGAACGGGGAGCTGTTTTTT	CASSFRVRDSNGELFF
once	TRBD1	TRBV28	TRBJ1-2	TGTGCCAGCAGTTTAACGGGACAGGGGAGGGCCTATGGCTACACCTTC	CASSLTGQGRAYGYTF
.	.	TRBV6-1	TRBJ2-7	TGTGCCAGCAGTGAAGGGGTGCGGGGCATAACCTACGAGCAGTACTTC	CASSEGVRGITYEQYF
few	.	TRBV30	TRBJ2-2	TGTGCCTGGAAGCGCCAGGCGAATCGGGGGGAGCTGTTTTTT	CAWKRQANRGELFF
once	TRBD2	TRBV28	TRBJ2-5	TGTGCCAGCAGTTTGGGGGGGAGGGCCATGGGAGAGACCCAGTACTTC	CASSLGGRAMGETQYF
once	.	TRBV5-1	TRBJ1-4	TGCGCCAGCACGGAGACAGCCGGTAATGAAAAACTGTTTTTT	CASTETAGNEKLFF
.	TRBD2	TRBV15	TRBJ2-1	TGTGCCACCAGCAGTAGACTAGCCAACAATGAGCAGTTCTTC	CATSSRLANNEQFF